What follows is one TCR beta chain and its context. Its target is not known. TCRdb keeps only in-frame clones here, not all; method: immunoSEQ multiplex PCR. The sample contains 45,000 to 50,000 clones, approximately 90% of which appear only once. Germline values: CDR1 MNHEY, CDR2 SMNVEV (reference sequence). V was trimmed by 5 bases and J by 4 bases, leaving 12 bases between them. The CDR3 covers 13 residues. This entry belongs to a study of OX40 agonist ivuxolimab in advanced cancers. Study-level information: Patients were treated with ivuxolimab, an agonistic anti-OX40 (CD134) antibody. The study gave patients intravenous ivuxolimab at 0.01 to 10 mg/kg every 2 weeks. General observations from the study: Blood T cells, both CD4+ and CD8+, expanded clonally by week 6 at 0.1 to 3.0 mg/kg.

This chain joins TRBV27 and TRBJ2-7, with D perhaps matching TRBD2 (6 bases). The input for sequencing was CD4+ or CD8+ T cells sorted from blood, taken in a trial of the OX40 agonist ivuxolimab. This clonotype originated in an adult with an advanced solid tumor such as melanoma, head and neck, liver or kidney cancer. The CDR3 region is CASSPGRHYEQYF. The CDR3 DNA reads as TGTGCCAGCAGTCCGGGGAGGCATTACGAGCAGTACTTC.